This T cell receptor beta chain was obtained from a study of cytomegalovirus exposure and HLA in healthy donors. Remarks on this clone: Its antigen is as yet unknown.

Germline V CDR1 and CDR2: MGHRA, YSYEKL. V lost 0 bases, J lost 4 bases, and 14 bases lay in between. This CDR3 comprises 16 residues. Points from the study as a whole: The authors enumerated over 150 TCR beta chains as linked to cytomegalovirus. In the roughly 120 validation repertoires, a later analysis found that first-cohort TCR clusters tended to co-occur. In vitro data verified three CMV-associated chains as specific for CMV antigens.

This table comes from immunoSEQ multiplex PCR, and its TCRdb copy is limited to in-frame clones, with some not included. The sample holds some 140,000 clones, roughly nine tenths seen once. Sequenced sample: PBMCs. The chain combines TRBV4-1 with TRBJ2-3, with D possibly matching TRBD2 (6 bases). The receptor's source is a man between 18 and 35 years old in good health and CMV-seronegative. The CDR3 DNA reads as TGCGCCAGCAGCCAAGATCCCCCCGGGAGTCCAGATACGCAGTATTTT. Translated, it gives CASSQDPPGSPDTQYF.